This TCR beta chain stems from a study of cytomegalovirus exposure and HLA in healthy donors. About the study: Of the donors genotyped, about 410 in all, 65% to 90% fell in the Caucasian-associated ancestry cluster.

Researchers ran the PCR with 60 Vbeta and 13 Jbeta primers. Data came from immunoSEQ multiplex PCR; TCRdb stores just in-frame clones and leaves some out. The sample yields nearly 200,000 clones, 82% seen once. Germline V gives CDR1 SEHNR, CDR2 FQNEAQ (reference sequence). This CDR3 region has 12 residues. The ends lost 1 base at V and 9 bases at J; junction bases unmatched: 2. The genes are TRBV7-9 and TRBJ2-7, with 8 bases aligning to TRBD1. The sequence was collected from a boy younger than 10 in good health and CMV-seronegative. The source material was PBMCs. CDR3 bases: TGTGCCAGCAGCTTAGGAGACAGGGGGCAGTACTTC. Its translation is CASSLGDRGQYF.